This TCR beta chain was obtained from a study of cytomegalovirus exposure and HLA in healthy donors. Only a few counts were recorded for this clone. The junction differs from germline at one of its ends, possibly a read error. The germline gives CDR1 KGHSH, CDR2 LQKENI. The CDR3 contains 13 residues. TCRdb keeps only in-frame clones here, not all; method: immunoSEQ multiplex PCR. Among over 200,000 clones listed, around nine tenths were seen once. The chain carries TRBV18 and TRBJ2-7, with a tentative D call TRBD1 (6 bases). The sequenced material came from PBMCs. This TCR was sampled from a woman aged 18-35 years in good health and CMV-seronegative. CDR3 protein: CASSPQGDYEQYF. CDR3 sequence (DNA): TGTGCCAGCTCTCCACAGGGAGACTACGAGCAGTACTTC.